This T cell receptor (beta chain) is from a study of T cell changes during pregnancy in multiple sclerosis. The method was immunoSEQ multiplex PCR; TCRdb's version includes in-frame clones alone and lacks a portion of them. Of tens of thousands of clones in the sample, roughly 93% were seen once. The sample consisted of CD8+ T cells from peripheral blood mononuclear cells, taken in the first trimester of pregnancy. The source of this sequence is a female donor with multiple sclerosis, enrolled in a pregnancy study.

Here the CDR3 DNA reads TGCGCCAGCAGCTTGGATCCCAGCTCTGGAAACACCATATATTTT. Encoded protein: CASSLDPSSGNTIYF. The chain has TRBV5-1 and TRBJ1-3, with D hard to call. CDR3 length equals 15 residues. Germline CDR1 is SGHRS and CDR2 is YFSETQ. Trimming stripped 0 bases from V and 0 bases from J, with 7 bases between.